This TCR beta chain was retrieved from a study of blood T cell repertoires in COVID-19. Looking at the study overall: PBMCs, B-cell-depleted T cells, or T cells provided the cDNA or gDNA that made up the material.

The repertoire was sequenced with immunoSEQ multiplex PCR; TCRdb's copy has only in-frame clones and lacks some. The table records approximately 82,000 clones, around 92% of them present only once. This CDR3 comprises 14 residues. Trimming cost V 6 bases and J 3 bases, with 12 bases left between them. The germline gives CDR1 MNHNY, CDR2 SVGAGI (reference sequence). The clonotype originates from a woman between 55 and 75 years old with active COVID-19. The chain joins TRBV6-6 to TRBJ2-1, with a tentative D call TRBD1 (7 bases). Source material: peripheral blood. The DNA for the CDR3 is TGTGCCAGCAGGGGGCAGGGGGGCTACAATGAGCAGTTCTTC. Its translation is CASRGQGGYNEQFF.